These T cell receptor beta chains were read from a single sample in a study of blood T cell repertoires in COVID-19. The protocol was immunoSEQ multiplex PCR, while the TCRdb copy is restricted to in-frame clones and leaves out a portion. The repertoire consists of about 210,000 clones, with over 70% occurring once and the leading ten covering roughly 8.2%. The specimen sequenced was peripheral blood. These receptors were collected from a woman aged 45-65 years with acute or convalescent COVID-19. CDR3s include the opening cysteine and the closing phenylalanine or tryptophan. Fields, in order: V gene, clone size, D gene, J gene, CDR3 length, CDR3 protein, CDR3 DNA. A D gene is named only where the DNA matches it firmly. Clone sizes are given selectively: once, few, many, or a class where the clone is expanded.

TRBV19,NA,TRBD1,TRBJ1-2,15,CASSILTGGGYGYTF,TGTGCCAGTAGTATCCTGACAGGGGGCGGCTATGGCTACACCTTC
TRBV19,NA,TRBD1,TRBJ1-1,20,CASTGGQGAKFSPGNTEAFF,TGTGCCAGTACCGGGGGACAGGGGGCGAAATTCTCCCCCGGGAACACTGAAGCTTTCTTT
TRBV11-2,NA,NA,TRBJ1-1,15,CASSPGPGWDTEAFF,TGTGCCAGCAGCCCCGGACCGGGATGGGACACTGAAGCTTTCTTT
TRBV6-4,NA,TRBD1,TRBJ1-2,12,CASKEQGDGYTF,TGTGCCAGCAAAGAACAGGGGGATGGCTACACCTTC
TRBV6-5,NA,NA,TRBJ1-4,15,CASTSTGATNEKLFF,TGTGCCAGCACCTCAACCGGGGCAACTAATGAAAAACTGTTTTTT
TRBV3-1/TRBV3-2,NA,TRBD2,TRBJ2-1,12,CASSQTGLAQFF,TGTGCCAGCAGCCAAACGGGACTAGCCCAGTTCTTC
TRBV28,NA,TRBD2,TRBJ2-3,18,CASSPGLAGAAMGDTQYF,TGTGCCAGCAGCCCGGGACTAGCGGGAGCCGCAATGGGGGATACGCAGTATTTT
TRBV4-1,NA,TRBD2,TRBJ2-7,19,CASSQAYSSAPSGSYEQYF,TGCGCCAGCAGCCAAGCATATTCGTCTGCGCCTAGCGGGTCCTACGAGCAGTACTTC
TRBV6-5,NA,TRBD1,TRBJ1-1,15,CASKGQGAGSAEAFF,TGTGCCAGCAAAGGGCAGGGGGCGGGGTCGGCTGAAGCTTTCTTT
TRBV5-1,NA,TRBD2,TRBJ2-5,15,CASSSGLAVQETQYF,TGCGCCAGCAGCTCGGGACTAGCGGTCCAAGAGACCCAGTACTTC
TRBV7-2,few,NA,TRBJ1-2,11,CASSPGWGYTF,TGTGCCAGCAGCCCCGGGTGGGGCTACACCTTC
TRBV5-6,once,NA,TRBJ2-5,14,CASSLVGHGETQYF,TGTGCCAGCAGCTTGGTGGGGCATGGAGAGACCCAGTACTTC
TRBV3-1/TRBV3-2,NA,TRBD2,TRBJ2-1,15,CASSQAGGPGNEQFF,TGTGCCAGCAGCCAAGCGGGAGGGCCTGGCAATGAGCAGTTCTTC
TRBV5-1,NA,TRBD2,TRBJ2-7,14,CASRKRELSYEQYF,TGCGCCAGCAGAAAGCGGGAGCTCTCCTACGAGCAGTACTTC
TRBV21-1,NA,NA,TRBJ1-1,15,CASSKKRSSLAEAFF,TGTGCCAGCAGCAAAAAACGATCGAGCCTTGCTGAAGCTTTCTTT
TRBV7-6,few,TRBD1,TRBJ2-1,15,CASSLGQGPNNEQFF,TGTGCCAGCAGCTTGGGACAGGGACCTAACAATGAGCAGTTCTTC
TRBV2,NA,NA,TRBJ2-7,13,CAKARVGGNEQYF,TGTGCCAAGGCCCGTGTTGGGGGGAACGAGCAGTACTTC
TRBV10-2,NA,NA,TRBJ2-3,15,CASSDEGRSTDTQYF,TGCGCCAGCAGTGACGAGGGAAGGTCCACAGATACGCAGTATTTT
TRBV14,NA,TRBD2,TRBJ2-1,15,CASSQAGLGYNEQFF,TGTGCCAGCAGCCAAGCGGGACTAGGCTACAATGAGCAGTTCTTC
TRBV28,NA,TRBD2,TRBJ2-5,16,CASSPPGLAGGETQYF,TGTGCCAGCAGCCCACCGGGACTAGCGGGAGGAGAGACCCAGTACTTC
TRBV5-1,NA,TRBD2,TRBJ2-5,14,CASSLGGGSATQYF,TGCGCCAGCAGCTTGGGGGGCGGGAGTGCGACCCAGTACTTC
TRBV11-2,NA,NA,TRBJ2-1,14,CASSPKAGYNEQFF,TGTGCCAGCAGCCCGAAAGCAGGCTATAATGAGCAGTTCTTC
TRBV12-3/TRBV12-4,NA,NA,TRBJ2-1,11,CASRQEDRGFF,TGTGCCAGCAGACAAGAGGACCGGGGGTTCTTC
TRBV6-6,NA,TRBD2,TRBJ2-7,17,CASSPRGTSGTSYEQYF,TGTGCCAGCAGTCCACGAGGGACTAGCGGGACATCCTACGAGCAGTACTTC
TRBV9,NA,TRBD2,TRBJ2-5,16,CASSVGWEGLQETQYF,TGTGCCAGCAGCGTAGGGTGGGAGGGCCTACAAGAGACCCAGTACTTC
TRBV19,NA,NA,TRBJ2-1,17,CASRINSGPSSYNEQFF,TGTGCCAGTAGGATAAATAGCGGCCCCAGCTCCTACAATGAGCAGTTCTTC
TRBV9,NA,TRBD1,TRBJ2-1,14,CASATGGGLNEQFF,TGTGCCAGCGCTACAGGGGGCGGCCTCAATGAGCAGTTCTTC
TRBV4-1,NA,TRBD1,TRBJ1-4,17,CASSQDRDSESNEKLFF,TGCGCCAGCAGCCAAGATAGGGACAGCGAATCAAATGAAAAACTGTTTTTT
TRBV2,once,TRBD2,TRBJ2-2,15,CASRRTSGNPGELFF,TGTGCCAGCAGAAGGACTAGCGGGAACCCCGGGGAGCTGTTTTTT
TRBV7-5,NA,NA,TRBJ2-5,14,CARSRRDSKETQYF,TGTGCCAGAAGCCGTCGGGACTCCAAAGAGACCCAGTACTTC
TRBV5-8,NA,TRBD1,TRBJ1-5,15,CASSLGDRINQPQHF,TGTGCCAGCAGCTTGGGGGACAGGATCAATCAGCCCCAGCATTTT
TRBV10-2,NA,NA,TRBJ2-3,14,CASSVASATDTQYF,TGCGCCAGCAGTGTAGCTAGCGCCACAGATACGCAGTATTTT
TRBV28,NA,TRBD2,TRBJ2-1,17,CASSSPALPSGDNEQFF,TGTGCCAGCAGTTCCCCGGCTCTCCCAAGCGGGGACAATGAGCAGTTCTTC
TRBV7-9,NA,TRBD1,TRBJ2-5,17,CASSLIGDRGFQETQYF,TGTGCCAGCAGCTTAATTGGGGACAGGGGCTTCCAAGAGACCCAGTACTTC
TRBV10-3,NA,TRBD2,TRBJ2-7,14,CAISDTLAGDEQYF,TGTGCCATCAGTGACACGTTAGCGGGTGACGAGCAGTACTTC
TRBV5-1,NA,TRBD2,TRBJ2-2,16,CASSLGTSAEGGELFF,TGCGCCAGCAGCTTGGGGACTAGCGCCGAGGGCGGGGAGCTGTTTTTT
TRBV2,NA,NA,TRBJ2-5,13,CASSEQRQETQYF,TGTGCCAGCAGTGAACAGCGTCAAGAGACCCAGTACTTC
TRBV5-4,few,NA,TRBJ2-7,13,CASNSATSSEQYF,TGTGCCAGCAACTCGGCGACTAGTTCCGAGCAGTACTTC
TRBV5-5,few,TRBD1,TRBJ1-6,14,CASSSDRNNSPLHF,TGTGCCAGCAGCTCGGACAGGAATAATTCACCCCTCCACTTT
TRBV18,NA,NA,TRBJ2-7,12,CASSPTGNEQYF,TGTGCCAGCTCACCAACAGGGAACGAGCAGTACTTC
TRBV19,NA,TRBD1,TRBJ1-1,13,CATLPDRGTEAFF,TGTGCCACCCTACCCGACAGGGGCACTGAAGCTTTCTTT
TRBV3-1/TRBV3-2,NA,NA,TRBJ2-3,16,CASSQGTSRGTDTQYF,TGTGCCAGCAGCCAGGGTACTAGCCGCGGCACAGATACGCAGTATTTT
TRBV6-5,NA,TRBD1,TRBJ1-5,15,CASKPDRAGNQPQHF,TGTGCCAGCAAACCGGACAGGGCGGGAAATCAGCCCCAGCATTTT
TRBV5-1,NA,NA,TRBJ2-3,15,CASSIGQPFTDTQYF,TGCGCCAGCAGCATCGGACAGCCTTTCACAGATACGCAGTATTTT
TRBV5-8,NA,NA,TRBJ2-7,14,CASSIKEGNYEQYF,TGTGCCAGCAGCATCAAAGAGGGTAACTACGAGCAGTACTTC
TRBV19,NA,TRBD2,TRBJ2-3,17,CASSFEQTSGDTDTQYF,TGTGCCAGTAGTTTCGAACAGACTAGCGGGGACACAGATACGCAGTATTTT
TRBV6-2/TRBV6-3,few,TRBD2,TRBJ2-1,16,CASSYSSGRGYNEQFF,TGTGCCAGCAGTTATTCTAGCGGGAGAGGTTACAATGAGCAGTTCTTC